This TCR beta chain stems from a study of shared clonotypes between healthy human individuals. Findings and limits, study-wide: Among donors, the sharing of clonotypes was expected to be influenced by sequencing depth. Non-shared clonotypes had lower generation probabilities than clonotypes shared by all four sorted-subset donors.

CDR3 length equals 14 residues. Germline V gives CDR1 SGHRS, CDR2 YFSETQ. V dropped 2 bases and J dropped 7 bases, with 15 bases sitting between them. Healthy HIV-negative adults without recent acute infections or vaccinations served as donors. Splitting of CD4+ cells produced CD45RA+ naive and CD45RA-negative memory subsets. Sequenced by immunoSEQ multiplex PCR; TCRdb stores in-frame clones only, minus some. The table includes roughly 2.5 million clones, roughly 92% detected once. Concerning this clone itself: Its target is unknown.

The sequenced sample consisted of naive CD4+ T cells sorted from blood. Subset noted: CD45RA+ positively selected. The rearrangement links TRBV5-1 to TRBJ1-1; maybe TRBD1 (6 bases). The receptor's source is a man between 18 and 35 years old in good health. CDR3 sequence reads: CASSLGDTKNEAFF. The CDR3 DNA reads TGCGCCAGCAGCTTAGGGGACACCAAAAATGAAGCTTTCTTT.